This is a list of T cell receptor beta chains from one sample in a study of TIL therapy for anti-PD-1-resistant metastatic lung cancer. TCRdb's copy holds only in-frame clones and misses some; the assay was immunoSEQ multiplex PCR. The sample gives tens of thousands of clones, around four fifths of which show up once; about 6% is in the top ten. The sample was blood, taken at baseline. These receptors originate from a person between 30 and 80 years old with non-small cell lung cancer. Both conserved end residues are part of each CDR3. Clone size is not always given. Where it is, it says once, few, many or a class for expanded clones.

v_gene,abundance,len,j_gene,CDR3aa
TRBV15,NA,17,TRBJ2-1,CATSRARTSGAYNEQFF
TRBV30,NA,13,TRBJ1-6,CAWRSGGNSPLHF
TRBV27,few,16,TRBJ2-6,CASSDRGSSGANVLTF
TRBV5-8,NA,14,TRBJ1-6,CASSLGQGDSPLHF
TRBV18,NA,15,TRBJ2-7,CASSPRGQGEYEQYF
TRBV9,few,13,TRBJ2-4,CASSPRSGAARYF
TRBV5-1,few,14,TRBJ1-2,CASSDSTTAGGYTF
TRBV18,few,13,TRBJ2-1,CASSPQGRDEQFF
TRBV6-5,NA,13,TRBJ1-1,CASRRQGNTEAFF
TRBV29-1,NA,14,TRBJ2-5,CSVEDDRGLETQYF
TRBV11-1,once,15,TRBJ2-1,CASSSNPSALGEQFF
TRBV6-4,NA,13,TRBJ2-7,CASSRDGSYEQYF
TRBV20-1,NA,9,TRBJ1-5,CSVDQPQHF
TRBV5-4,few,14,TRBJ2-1,CASSLLAGRNEQFF
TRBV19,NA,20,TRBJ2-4,CASSMAPGGASHLAKNIQYF